Detailed here is one T cell receptor beta chain. The antigen is undetermined. CDR1 is SGHDN and CDR2 is FVKESK in the germline V gene. The V and J ends lost 4 bases and 3 bases respectively, with 13 bases between them. The CDR3 is 14 residues long. This specimen comes from a study of T cell responses to AZD1222 COVID-19 vaccine. Repertoires were generated with immunoSEQ multiplex PCR, while TCRdb's copy carries only in-frame clones and drops some. The sample has 100,000 to 150,000 clones; roughly 92% are singletons. General study findings and limits: Spike as a whole was targeted by vaccine-associated CD4 TCRs, dominant at 160-218 and 743-854. An increase in Spike-specific TCR breadth and depth was observed after two AZD1222 doses. No day 14 peak samples; only post-peak repertoires were characterized.

The starting material was peripheral blood, obtained 28 days after the second AZD1222 dose. V is TRBV14 and J is TRBJ2-7; tentative D call: TRBD2 (5 bases). This receptor was identified in an adult who received the AZD1222 COVID-19 vaccine. This CDR3 reads CASSPPGGVYEQYF. The CDR3 bases are TGTGCCAGCAGCCCCCCCGGAGGTGTCTACGAGCAGTACTTC.